The sequence of this TCR beta chain was determined in a study of blood T cell repertoires in COVID-19. Trimming at V came to 1 base and at J to 8 bases, leaving 8 bases not matched to a gene. Per germline, CDR1 LGHNA and CDR2 YNFKEQ. CDR3 size: 16 residues. This clone came up a few times. The study assigned cohorts using participant-reported clinical history. Authors' methods: Amplification with reference gene primers provided the estimates of nucleated cell counts. Sequencing was performed with immunoSEQ multiplex PCR; in TCRdb, only in-frame clones are kept and a portion is missing. The DNA gave D and trimming, while V, J and clone size come from that table. The data hold some 510,000 clones, with over 75% observed a single time.

The chain has TRBV4-2 and TRBJ2-1, with 10 bases lining up with TRBD1. The specimen sequenced was PBMCs or T cells enriched from blood (not recorded which). This receptor was taken from a woman in her 40s who had recovered from COVID-19. The CDR3 sequence: CASSQGRWDRGYEQFF. CDR3 coding DNA: TGTGCCAGCAGCCAAGGGAGGTGGGACAGGGGATATGAGCAGTTCTTC.